Sequencing of this T cell receptor (beta chain) was carried out in a study of shared clonotypes between healthy human individuals. The table came from immunoSEQ multiplex PCR; TCRdb's copy has only in-frame clones and leaves some out. The data contain 650,000 to 800,000 clones, around 90% of them singletons. As for this clone: Antigen unknown.

General observations from the study: Genetic and exposure-history diversity was limited by the small donor number.

Positive CCR7 selection of CD45RO-negative cells yielded the naive CD8 cells, and terminally differentiated effector memory CD45RA+ cells were excluded. The germline V gene encodes CDR1 MGHRA and CDR2 YSYEKL. Between the trimmed V and J ends, which lost 0 bases and 4 bases, there was a span of 13 bases. The CDR3 consists of 16 residues. The rearrangement uses TRBV4-1 and TRBJ2-1; D may be TRBD2 (5 bases). This receptor was taken from a young man in good health. The source material was naive CD8+ T cells sorted from blood. Here the CDR3 reads CASSQDLASRYNEQFF. DNA of the CDR3: TGCGCCAGCAGCCAAGATCTGGCTAGCCGGTACAATGAGCAGTTCTTC.